This T cell receptor (beta chain) was recovered during a study of vaccination effects on CD4 cells after COVID-19. As for this clone: Its antigen is undetermined.

CDR3 length equals 15 residues. J was trimmed by 4 bases and V by 0 bases; bases with no gene match: 3. The V gene's germline CDR1 is SGDLS and CDR2 YYNGEE. TCRdb's copy holds only in-frame clones and misses some; the assay was immunoSEQ multiplex PCR. The sample holds 40,000 to 60,000 clones, about 74% seen once. Having been cultured for around nine days, the cells underwent CD4+ T cell isolation. The J gene is TRBJ2-3, the V gene TRBV9; TRBD2 aligns across 9 bases. This specimen was CD4+ T cells from PBMCs cultured without peptide, taken before COVID-19 vaccination. This receptor was taken from a human donor who had a prior SARS-CoV-2 infection. The CDR3 protein is CASSVEASGADTQYF. CDR3 in DNA: TGTGCCAGCAGCGTAGAGGCTAGCGGGGCAGATACGCAGTATTTT.